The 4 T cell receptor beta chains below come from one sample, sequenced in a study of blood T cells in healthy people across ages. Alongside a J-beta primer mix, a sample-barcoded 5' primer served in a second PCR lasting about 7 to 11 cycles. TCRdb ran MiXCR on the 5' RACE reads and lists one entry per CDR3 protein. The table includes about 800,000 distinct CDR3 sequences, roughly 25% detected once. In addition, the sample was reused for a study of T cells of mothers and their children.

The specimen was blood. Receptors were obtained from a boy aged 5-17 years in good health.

The CDR3 DNA sequence: TGTGCCAGCAGCCAAGAAGCTTCTTCCAGGGTTTTTTGGTACCAAGAGACCCAGTACTTC. Translated: CASSQEASSRVFWYQETQYF. The chain combines TRBV14 with TRBJ2-5; weak D call: TRBD1 (5 bases). CDR1 and CDR2 (germline): SGHDN, FVKESK. The V and J ends lost 0 bases and 0 bases respectively, with 23 bases between them. This CDR3 spans 20 amino acids.

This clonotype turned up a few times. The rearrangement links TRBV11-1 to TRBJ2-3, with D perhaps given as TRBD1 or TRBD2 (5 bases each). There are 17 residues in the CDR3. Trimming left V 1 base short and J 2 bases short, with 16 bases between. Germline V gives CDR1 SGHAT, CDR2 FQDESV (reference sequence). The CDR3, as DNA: TGTGCCAGCAGCTTAGAGCCCGGGACCCCACTCACAGATACGCAGTATTTT. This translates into CASSLEPGTPLTDTQYF.

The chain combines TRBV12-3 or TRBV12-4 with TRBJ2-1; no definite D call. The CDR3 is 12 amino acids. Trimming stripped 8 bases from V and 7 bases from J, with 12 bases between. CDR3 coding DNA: TGTGCCAGCTTCGCTGTGGGGAATGAGCAGTTCTTC. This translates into CASFAVGNEQFF.

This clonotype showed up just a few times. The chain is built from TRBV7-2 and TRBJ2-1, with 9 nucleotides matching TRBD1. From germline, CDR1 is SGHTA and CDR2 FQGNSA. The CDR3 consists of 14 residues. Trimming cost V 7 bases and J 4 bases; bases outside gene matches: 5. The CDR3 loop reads CASKTGQGYNEQFF. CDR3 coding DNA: TGTGCCAGCAAGACGGGACAGGGTTACAATGAGCAGTTCTTC.